The rows below give T cell receptor beta chains drawn from one sample of a study of post-analysis software for immune sequencing data. TCRdb recomputed calls from the PCR reads with MiXCR, one row per CDR3 protein. The profile shows 600,000 to 700,000 distinct CDR3 sequences, more than 50% of them singletons. The sequenced sample was blood. These receptors came from a girl aged 2 to 9 with multiple sclerosis. Both conserved end residues are part of each CDR3. The D gene is left open where the match is weak. The listing skips clone size in some rows; elsewhere it reads once, few, many or a size class.

clone size,J gene,D gene,V gene,CDR3 protein,CDR3 DNA
-,TRBJ2-1,TRBD2,TRBV4-1,CASRGGSGSGSLEQFF,TGCGCCAGCAGAGGAGGGTCGGGTAGCGGGAGCCTTGAGCAGTTCTTC
once,TRBJ1-2,-,TRBV20-1,CSAKQAGSPLYYGYTF,TGCAGTGCTAAACAGGCAGGGAGCCCACTTTACTATGGCTACACCTTC
few,TRBJ2-1,TRBD2,TRBV6-2/TRBV6-3,CASRLGSGYSSSYNEQFF,TGTGCCAGCAGGCTCGGTAGCGGGTATTCTAGCTCCTACAATGAGCAGTTCTTC
-,TRBJ1-1,-,TRBV20-1,CSGSRQAEKAFF,TGCAGTGGAAGTCGGCAGGCGGAGAAAGCTTTCTTT
few,TRBJ2-5,-,TRBV9,CASSPPLERRGTQYF,TGTGCCAGCAGCCCCCCCTTAGAACGTCGTGGGACCCAGTACTTC
-,TRBJ1-2,-,TRBV12-3/TRBV12-4,CASSFEGTRRHYGYTF,TGTGCCAGCAGTTTCGAAGGGACAAGGAGGCACTATGGCTACACCTTC
many,TRBJ2-1,TRBD2,TRBV6-4,CASSERGGSYNEQFF,TGTGCCAGCAGTGAGCGGGGGGGCTCCTACAATGAGCAGTTCTTC
few,TRBJ2-1,TRBD1,TRBV4-2,CASSQDSAGGHDNEQFF,TGTGCCAGCAGCCAAGATTCGGCAGGGGGACACGACAATGAGCAGTTCTTC
few,TRBJ2-5,-,TRBV7-2,CASSFGSVETQYF,TGTGCCAGCAGCTTTGGTAGCGTGGAGACCCAGTACTTC
few,TRBJ2-7,-,TRBV10-2,CASSGVGTGYEQYF,TGCGCCAGCAGTGGAGTAGGAACGGGCTACGAGCAGTACTTC
-,TRBJ1-2,-,TRBV7-9,CASSLLGSRPEANYGYTF,TGTGCCAGCAGCTTATTGGGGTCGAGGCCGGAAGCTAACTATGGCTACACCTTC
-,TRBJ2-3,TRBD2,TRBV5-1,CASRTSGTTDTQYF,TGCGCCAGTAGAACTAGCGGTACCACAGATACGCAGTATTTT
-,TRBJ2-3,-,TRBV13,CASSLWQLRTDTQYF,TGTGCCAGCAGCTTATGGCAACTCCGCACAGATACGCAGTATTTT